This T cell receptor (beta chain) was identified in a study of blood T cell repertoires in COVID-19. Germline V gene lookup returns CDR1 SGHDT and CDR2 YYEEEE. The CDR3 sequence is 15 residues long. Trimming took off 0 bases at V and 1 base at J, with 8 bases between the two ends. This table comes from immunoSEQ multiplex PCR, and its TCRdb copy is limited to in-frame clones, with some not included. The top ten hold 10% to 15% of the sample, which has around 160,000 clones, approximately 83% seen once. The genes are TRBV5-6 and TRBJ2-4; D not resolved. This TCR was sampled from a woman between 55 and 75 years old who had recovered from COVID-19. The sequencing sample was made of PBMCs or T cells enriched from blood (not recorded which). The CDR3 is CASSLDGPAKNIQYF. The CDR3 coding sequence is TGTGCCAGCAGCTTGGATGGGCCCGCCAAAAACATTCAGTACTTC.